This T cell receptor (beta chain) was captured in a study of cytomegalovirus exposure and HLA in healthy donors. The study ran its PCR with 60 Vbeta and 13 Jbeta primers. Profiling relied on immunoSEQ multiplex PCR, and the TCRdb table lists in-frame clones only, not all of them. The sample lists roughly 160,000 clones, 70% to 80% occurring once. Findings of the study overall: Earlier analysis found most TCR beta V segments productive about 87% or about 30% of the time. Later analysis showed TCR association rates varying by HLA locus, highest for DRB1 and lowest for HLA-C. Apparent HLA restriction characterized most CMV-associated TCR beta chains in a later analysis.

This clone is a singleton in its sample. Its antigen remains unidentified. Per germline, CDR1 MDHEN and CDR2 SYDVKM. The length of the CDR3 is 15 residues. V was pared by 5 bases and J by 3 bases, with 8 bases of the junction left unmatched. Source material: PBMCs. This sequence joins TRBV28 and TRBJ2-5, with 8 bases aligning to TRBD1. This receptor was obtained from a woman between 50 and 59 years old in good health and CMV-seronegative. The CDR3 here is CASSRLGTGEETQYF. For the CDR3, the DNA is TGTGCCAGCAGTAGGTTAGGGACAGGTGAAGAGACCCAGTACTTC.